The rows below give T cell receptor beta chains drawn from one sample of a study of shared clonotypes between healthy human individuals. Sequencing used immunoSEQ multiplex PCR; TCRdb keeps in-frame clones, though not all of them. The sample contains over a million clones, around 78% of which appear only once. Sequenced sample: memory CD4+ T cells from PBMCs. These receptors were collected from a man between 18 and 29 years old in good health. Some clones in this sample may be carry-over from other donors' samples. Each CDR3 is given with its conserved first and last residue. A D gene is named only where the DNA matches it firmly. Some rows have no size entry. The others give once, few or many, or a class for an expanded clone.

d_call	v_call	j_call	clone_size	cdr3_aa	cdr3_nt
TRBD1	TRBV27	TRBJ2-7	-	CASRRQGRWNYEQYF	TGTGCCAGCAGGAGACAGGGTCGGTGGAACTACGAGCAGTACTTC
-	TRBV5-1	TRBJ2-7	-	CASSLGRDYEQYF	TGCGCCAGCAGCTTGGGGCGGGACTACGAGCAGTACTTC
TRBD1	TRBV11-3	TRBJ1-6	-	CASSRDSDSPLHF	TGTGCCAGCAGCCGGGACAGCGATTCACCCCTCCACTTT
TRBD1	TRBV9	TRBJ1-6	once	CASSRFQGAWDSPLHF	TGTGCCAGCAGTAGATTCCAGGGGGCATGGGATTCACCCCTCCACTTT
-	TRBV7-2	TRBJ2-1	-	CASSLPRPDTKQFF	TGTGCCAGCAGCCTACCCCGTCCCGACACAAAGCAGTTCTTC
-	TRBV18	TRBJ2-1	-	CASSPRDYTYQLSYNEQFF	TGTGCCAGCTCACCAAGAGACTATACCTATCAGCTCTCCTACAATGAGCAGTTCTTC
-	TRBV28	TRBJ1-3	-	CASSLFTGYGNTIYF	TGTGCCAGCAGTTTATTCACAGGGTACGGAAACACCATATATTTT
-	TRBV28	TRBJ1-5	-	CASSLEGGNSNQPQHF	TGTGCCAGCAGTTTAGAGGGAGGCAATAGCAATCAGCCCCAGCATTTT
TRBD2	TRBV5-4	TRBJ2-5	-	CASSLGPSGRRQETQYF	TGTGCCAGCAGCTTGGGCCCTAGCGGGAGGCGCCAAGAGACCCAGTACTTC
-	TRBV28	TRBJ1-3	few	CASSFSPGRLGNTIYF	TGTGCCAGCAGTTTTTCCCCGGGGCGCCTTGGAAACACCATATATTTT
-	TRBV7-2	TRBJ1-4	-	CASSPRGVVLPDEKLFF	TGTGCCAGCAGCCCTAGAGGGGTCGTGTTACCCGACGAAAAACTGTTTTTT
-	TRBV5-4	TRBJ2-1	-	CASSLAPFEGAYNEQFF	TGTGCCAGCAGCTTGGCCCCCTTCGAAGGGGCCTACAATGAGCAGTTCTTC
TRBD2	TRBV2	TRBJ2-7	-	CASSEGTLGLAYEQYF	TGTGCCAGCAGTGAAGGGACCCTAGGACTAGCCTACGAGCAGTACTTC
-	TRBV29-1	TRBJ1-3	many	CSVPEFSGNTIYF	TGCAGCGTACCAGAGTTCTCTGGAAACACCATATATTTT
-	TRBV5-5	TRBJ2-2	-	CASSLFPPGVTGELFF	TGTGCCAGCAGCTTGTTCCCCCCGGGGGTTACCGGGGAGCTGTTTTTT
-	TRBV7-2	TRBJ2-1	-	CASSLSEAGSREGFF	TGTGCCAGCAGCTTGAGCGAGGCGGGAAGTCGGGAAGGGTTCTTC
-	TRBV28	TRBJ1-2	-	CASSLAYWGNGYTF	TGTGCCAGCAGTTTGGCTTATTGGGGCAATGGCTACACCTTC
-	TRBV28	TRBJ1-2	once	CASRSGTSGYTF	TGTGCCAGCAGGTCAGGGACGTCTGGCTACACCTTC
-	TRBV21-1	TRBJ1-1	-	CASSKVAMPDPLRGAGAFF	TGTGCCAGCAGCAAAGTCGCTATGCCGGACCCCCTTAGAGGTGCTGGAGCTTTCTTT
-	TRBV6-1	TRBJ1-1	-	CASSEVLGDKDTEAFF	TGTGCCAGCAGTGAAGTTTTGGGGGACAAGGACACTGAAGCTTTCTTT
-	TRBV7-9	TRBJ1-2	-	CASSSTEPLDYGYTF	TGTGCCAGCAGCTCCACAGAACCTTTAGACTATGGCTACACCTTC
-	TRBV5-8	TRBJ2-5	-	CASSLTHRVETQYF	TGTGCCAGCAGCTTGACCCACAGGGTGGAGACCCAGTACTTC
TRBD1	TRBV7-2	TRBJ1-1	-	CASSLDRGTEAFF	TGTGCCAGCAGCTTAGACAGGGGGACTGAAGCTTTCTTT